The entry below describes one T cell receptor (beta chain). The table came from immunoSEQ multiplex PCR; TCRdb's copy has only in-frame clones and leaves some out. The table lists roughly 110,000 clones, approximately 90% of them singletons, with less than 2% in the top ten. V trimming: 5 bases; J trimming: 6 bases; junction bases outside the gene matches: 6. The CDR3 loop spans 13 amino acids. Germline values: CDR1 LNHNV, CDR2 YYDKDF (reference sequence). This specimen belongs to a study of T cell changes during pregnancy in multiple sclerosis. The chain combines TRBV15 with TRBJ1-2; 7 bases match TRBD1. This material consisted of peripheral blood, taken after pregnancy. This sequence was found in a female donor with multiple sclerosis, enrolled in a pregnancy study. CDR3 nucleotides: TGTGCCACCAGCCTAGACAGGGACCATGGCTACACCTTC. Amino acid sequence: CATSLDRDHGYTF.